This section outlines one T cell receptor beta chain sequence together with its context. These data belong to a study of blood T cell repertoires in COVID-19. On the study more broadly: Collection of acute and convalescent COVID-19 samples took place in the United States, Italy and Spain. Sample material is recorded as cDNA or gDNA derived from T cells, B-cell-depleted T cells, or PBMCs.

Participant age was about 18 to 89 years, and participants resided in approximately 25 US areas. The protocol was immunoSEQ multiplex PCR, while the TCRdb copy is restricted to in-frame clones and leaves out a portion. The sample holds 200,000 or so clones, around 81% seen once. V dropped 0 bases and J dropped 0 bases, with 7 bases sitting between them. Germline V lookup: CDR1 SGDLS, CDR2 YYNGEE. The CDR3 runs 15 residues. J is TRBJ1-3 and V is TRBV9; no clear D. This TCR was sampled from a woman in her thirties or forties with acute COVID-19. Sequencing was performed on PBMCs or T cells enriched from blood (not recorded which). This chain's CDR3 is CASSVGGFSGNTIYF. CDR3 nucleotides: TGTGCCAGCAGCGTAGGAGGGTTCTCTGGAAACACCATATATTTT.